This T cell receptor (beta chain) stems from a study of vaccination effects on CD4 cells after COVID-19. Profiled with immunoSEQ multiplex PCR; TCRdb holds only in-frame clones, not every one. Of 30,000 to 40,000 clones listed, 55% to 75% are singletons. This clone was seen more than once but under ten times. Its target is not known. Deletions cut 6 bases from V and 14 bases from J, with 21 bases between. CDR3 length: 14 residues. Germline V gives CDR1 SGHRS, CDR2 YFSETQ. Before sequencing, viral peptide pools were used by the ViraFEST assay to expand antigen-specific CD4+ T cells. Subsequent to roughly 9 days of culture, CD4+ T cells were isolated. Every participant took two doses of the BNT162b2 or mRNA-1273 vaccine.

The sample here was CD4+ T cells from PBMCs cultured with HCoV-229E spike peptides, taken after COVID-19 vaccination. The TCR was taken from a human donor who received a COVID-19 vaccine. The chain carries TRBV5-1 and TRBJ1-6; D uncertain. The CDR3 nucleotides are TGCGCCAGCACCCCATTTGGGCGGCAAGAAGCCCTCCACTTT. Protein product: CASTPFGRQEALHF.